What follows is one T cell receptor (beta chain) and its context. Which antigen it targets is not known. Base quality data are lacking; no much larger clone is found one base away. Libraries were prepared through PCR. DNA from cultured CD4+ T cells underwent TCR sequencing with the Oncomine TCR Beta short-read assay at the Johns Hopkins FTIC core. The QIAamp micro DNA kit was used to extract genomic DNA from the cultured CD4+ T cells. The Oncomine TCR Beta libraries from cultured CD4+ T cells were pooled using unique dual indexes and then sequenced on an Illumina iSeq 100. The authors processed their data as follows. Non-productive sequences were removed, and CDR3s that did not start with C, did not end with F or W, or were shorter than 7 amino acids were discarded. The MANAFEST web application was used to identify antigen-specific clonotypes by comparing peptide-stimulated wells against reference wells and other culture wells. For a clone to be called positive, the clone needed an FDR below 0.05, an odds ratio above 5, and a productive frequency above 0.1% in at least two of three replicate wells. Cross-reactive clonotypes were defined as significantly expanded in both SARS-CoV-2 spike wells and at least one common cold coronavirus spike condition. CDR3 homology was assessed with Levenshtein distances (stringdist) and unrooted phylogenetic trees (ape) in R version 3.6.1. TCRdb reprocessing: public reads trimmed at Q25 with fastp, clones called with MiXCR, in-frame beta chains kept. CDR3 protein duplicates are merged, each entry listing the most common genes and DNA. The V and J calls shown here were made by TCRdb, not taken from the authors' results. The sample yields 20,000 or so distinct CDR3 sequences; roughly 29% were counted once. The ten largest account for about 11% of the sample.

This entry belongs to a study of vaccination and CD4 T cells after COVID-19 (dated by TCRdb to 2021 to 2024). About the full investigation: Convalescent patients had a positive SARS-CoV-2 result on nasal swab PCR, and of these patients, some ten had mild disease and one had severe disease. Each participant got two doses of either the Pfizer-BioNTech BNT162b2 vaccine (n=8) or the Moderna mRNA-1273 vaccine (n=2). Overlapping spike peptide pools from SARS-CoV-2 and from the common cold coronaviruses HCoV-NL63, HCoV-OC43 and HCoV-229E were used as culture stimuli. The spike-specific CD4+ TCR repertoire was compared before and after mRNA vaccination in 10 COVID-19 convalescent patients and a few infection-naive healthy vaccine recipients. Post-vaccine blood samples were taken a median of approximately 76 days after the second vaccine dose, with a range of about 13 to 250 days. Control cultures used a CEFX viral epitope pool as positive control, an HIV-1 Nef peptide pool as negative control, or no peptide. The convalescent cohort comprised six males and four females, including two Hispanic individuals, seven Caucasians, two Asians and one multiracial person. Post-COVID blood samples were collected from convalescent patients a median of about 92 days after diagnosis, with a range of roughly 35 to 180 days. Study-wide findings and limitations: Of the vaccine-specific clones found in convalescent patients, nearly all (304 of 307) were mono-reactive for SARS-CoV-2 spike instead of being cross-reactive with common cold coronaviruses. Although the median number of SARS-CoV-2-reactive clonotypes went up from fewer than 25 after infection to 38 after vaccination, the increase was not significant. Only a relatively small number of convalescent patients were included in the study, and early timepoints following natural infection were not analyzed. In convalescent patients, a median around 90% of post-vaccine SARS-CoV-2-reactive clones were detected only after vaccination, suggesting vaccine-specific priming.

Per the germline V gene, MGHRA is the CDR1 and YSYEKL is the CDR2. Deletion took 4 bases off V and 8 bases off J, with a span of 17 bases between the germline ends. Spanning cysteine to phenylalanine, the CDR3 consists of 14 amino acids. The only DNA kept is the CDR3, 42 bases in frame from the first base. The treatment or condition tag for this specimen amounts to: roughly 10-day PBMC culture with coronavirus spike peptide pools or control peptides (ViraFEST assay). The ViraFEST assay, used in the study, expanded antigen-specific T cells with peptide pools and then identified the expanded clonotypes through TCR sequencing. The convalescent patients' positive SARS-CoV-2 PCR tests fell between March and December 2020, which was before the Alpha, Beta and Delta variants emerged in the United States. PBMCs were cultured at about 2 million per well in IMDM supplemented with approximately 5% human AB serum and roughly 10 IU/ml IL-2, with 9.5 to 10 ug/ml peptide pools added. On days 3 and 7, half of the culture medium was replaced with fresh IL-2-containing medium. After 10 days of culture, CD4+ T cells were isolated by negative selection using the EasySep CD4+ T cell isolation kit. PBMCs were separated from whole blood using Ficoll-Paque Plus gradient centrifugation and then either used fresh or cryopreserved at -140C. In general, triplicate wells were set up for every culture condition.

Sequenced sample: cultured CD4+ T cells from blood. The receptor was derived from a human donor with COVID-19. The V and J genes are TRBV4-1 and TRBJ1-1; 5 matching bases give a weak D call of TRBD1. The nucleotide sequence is TGCGCCAGCAGCCGCCAAGGGGTTGAGGGGGAAGCTTTCTTT. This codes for CASSRQGVEGEAFF.